This TCR beta chain was sequenced for a study of CD8+CD57+ T cells in acquired aplastic anemia. Whole-study context: The study obtained an average of around 3.1 ug of DNA from sorted CD4+ and CD8+ cells.

Genomic DNA was employed as the template in profiling TCR beta VDJ and CDR3. MiXCR, applied by TCRdb to the reads, yields one record per CDR3 protein. This sample has around 250,000 distinct CDR3 sequences, with approximately 86% found just once. There are 13 residues in the CDR3. The germline CDR1 and CDR2 sequences are SGHAT and FQDESV (reference sequence). By flow cytometry, patients selected for sequencing had shown an expansion of CD8+CD57+ cells. As a group, the patients uniformly had severe acquired aplastic anemia. Concerning this clonotype: One end of the junction fails to match germline, which may point to a read error.

The source material was sorted CD4+, CD8+, or CD8+CD57+ T cells (not recorded which) from PBMCs. The receptor was derived from a human donor with aplastic anemia. This chain links TRBV11-1 with TRBJ2-3; possibly TRBD1 for D (6 bases). CDR3 protein: CASSLAPTGTQYF. In nucleotides, the CDR3 is TGTGCCAGCAGCTTAGCTCCGACAGGTACGCAGTATTTT.